This paragraph covers one TCR beta chain sequence. The antigen is unknown. TCRdb's table, derived via immunoSEQ multiplex PCR, lists solely in-frame clones and lacks some. The data hold under 90,000 clones, with 91% observed a single time. The data derive from a study of graft-versus-host responses after intestinal transplantation. Study at large: Anti-thymocyte globulin served as induction for all recipients, who then took tacrolimus and steroids for 3 to 4 years.

The CDR3 runs to 14 residues. The V gene lost 2 bases and the J gene lost 0 bases, with 8 bases spanning the gap. Germline CDR1 ENHRY, CDR2 SYGVKD. Study-wide findings and caveats: Association was observed between peak circulating GvH clone levels and early post-transplant HvG declines. Allografts of patients with graft-donor T cell macrochimerism showed high graft-versus-host to host-versus-graft clone ratios.

This clonotype originated in a human donor who was the organ donor for an intestinal transplant. The input for sequencing was unstimulated CD4+ T cells sorted from spleen or lymph node cells, taken before transplant. This chain links TRBV10-3 with TRBJ2-7; D not certain. CDR3 coding DNA: TGTGCCATCAGTGAGGGGCTAAGCTCCTACGAGCAGTACTTC. Its protein is CAISEGLSSYEQYF.